This TCR beta chain was identified in a study of cytotoxic CD8 clonotypes in ibrutinib-treated CLL. About the study: Partial responses totalled approximately 25 and complete responses 2; after median around six years, roughly 14 remained remitted and approximately twelve progressed. Productive templates per sample averaged about 260,000; productive rearrangements, just under 95,000. Notes on the study in general: On treatment, the uncommon public clonotypes contracted or remained stable. At the start, clonality exceeded age-matched healthy donors and followed circulating CD8+ T-cell counts.

Using immunoSEQ multiplex PCR, the repertoire was profiled, and TCRdb retains in-frame clones only, with some absent. The sample contains about 97,000 clones, approximately 80% of which appear only once. Points on this clone: Its antigen is not identified.

Germline V lookup: CDR1 LNHDA, CDR2 SQIVND (reference sequence). The CDR3 totals 17 residues. V was clipped by 5 bases and J by 4 bases, with 20 bases between them. This clonotype originated in a human donor with chronic lymphocytic leukemia. Sequenced here: PBMCs, sampled after 12 months of ibrutinib treatment. V usage is TRBV19 and J usage is TRBJ2-2; D may be TRBD2 (5 bases). Here the CDR3 DNA reads TGTGCCAGTAGTGAGGGTTCCAGGACCAGGCCCACCGGGGAGCTGTTTTTT. This sequence encodes CASSEGSRTRPTGELFF.